This T cell receptor (beta chain) was observed in a study of control samples from healthy donors and cancer patients. Generated by immunoSEQ multiplex PCR, the TCRdb table keeps only in-frame clones and is missing some. Found here are 150,000 or so clones, approximately 94% of them singletons; the top ten hold over 10%. CDR3 size: 17 residues. The ends were cut back, 0 bases at V and 1 base at J, with 17 bases in the middle. CDR1 SGDLS and CDR2 YYNGEE come from the germline V gene. The clonotype was recovered from a man aged 35-49 years in good health. Source material: blood. This sequence joins TRBV9 and TRBJ2-7; TRBD1 is a possible D gene (7 bases). CDR3 region: CASSVGGRQGGSYEQYF. In DNA form, the CDR3 reads TGTGCCAGCAGCGTAGGGGGGCGACAGGGAGGATCCTACGAGCAGTACTTC.